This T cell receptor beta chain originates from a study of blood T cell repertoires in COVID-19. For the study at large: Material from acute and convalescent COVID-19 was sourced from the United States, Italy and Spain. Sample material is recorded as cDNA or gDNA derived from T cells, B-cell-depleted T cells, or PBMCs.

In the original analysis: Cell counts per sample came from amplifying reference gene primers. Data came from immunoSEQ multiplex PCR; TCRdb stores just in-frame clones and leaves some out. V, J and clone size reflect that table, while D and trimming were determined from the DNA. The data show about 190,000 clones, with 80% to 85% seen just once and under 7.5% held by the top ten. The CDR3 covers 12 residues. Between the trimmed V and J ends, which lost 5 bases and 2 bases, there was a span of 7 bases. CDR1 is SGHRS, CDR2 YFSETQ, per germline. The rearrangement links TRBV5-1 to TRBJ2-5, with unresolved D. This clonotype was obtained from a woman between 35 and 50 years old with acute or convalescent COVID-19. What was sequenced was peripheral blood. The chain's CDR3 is CASSTQQETQYF. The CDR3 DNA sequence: TGCGCCAGCAGTACACAACAAGAGACCCAGTACTTC. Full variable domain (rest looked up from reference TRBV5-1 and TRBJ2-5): KAGVTQTPRYLIKTRGQQVTLSCSPISGHRSVSWYQQTPGQGLQFLFEYFSETQRNKGNFPGRFSGRQFSNSRSEMNVSTLELGDSALYLCASSTQQETQYFGPGTRLLVL.